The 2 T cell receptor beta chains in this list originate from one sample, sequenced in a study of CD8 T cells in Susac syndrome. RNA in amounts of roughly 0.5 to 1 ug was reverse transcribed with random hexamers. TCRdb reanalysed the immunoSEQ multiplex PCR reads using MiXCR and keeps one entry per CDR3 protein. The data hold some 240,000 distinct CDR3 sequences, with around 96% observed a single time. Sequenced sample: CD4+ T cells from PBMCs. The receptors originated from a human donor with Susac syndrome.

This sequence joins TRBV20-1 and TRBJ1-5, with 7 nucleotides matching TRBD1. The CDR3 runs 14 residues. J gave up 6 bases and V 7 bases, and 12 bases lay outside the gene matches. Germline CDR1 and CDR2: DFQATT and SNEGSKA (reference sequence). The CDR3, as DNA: TGCAGTGTGGAGGGGGCGAGTTCGGGTCAGCCCCAGCATTTT. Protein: CSVEGASSGQPQHF.

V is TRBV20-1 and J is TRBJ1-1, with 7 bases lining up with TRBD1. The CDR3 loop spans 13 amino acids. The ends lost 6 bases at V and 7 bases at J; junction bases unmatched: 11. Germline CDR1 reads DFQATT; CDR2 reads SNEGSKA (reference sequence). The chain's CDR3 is CSALGGQEFEAFF. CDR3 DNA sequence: TGCAGTGCCCTAGGTGGACAGGAGTTTGAAGCTTTCTTT.